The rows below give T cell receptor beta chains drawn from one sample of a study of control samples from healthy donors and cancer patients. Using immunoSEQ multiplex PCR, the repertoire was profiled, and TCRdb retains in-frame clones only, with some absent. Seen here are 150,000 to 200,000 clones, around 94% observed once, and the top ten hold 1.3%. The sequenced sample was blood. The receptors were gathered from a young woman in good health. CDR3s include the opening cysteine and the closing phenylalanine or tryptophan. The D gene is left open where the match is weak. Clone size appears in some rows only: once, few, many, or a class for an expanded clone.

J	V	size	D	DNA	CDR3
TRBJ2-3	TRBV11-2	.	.	TGTGCCAGCAGCTTAGGACAGGGCACAGATACGCAGTATTTT	CASSLGQGTDTQYF
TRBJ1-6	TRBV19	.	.	TGTGCCAGTAGCCCAAGCCAGGGAAAGAATTCACCCCTCCACTTT	CASSPSQGKNSPLHF
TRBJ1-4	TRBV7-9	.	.	TGTGCCAGCATGCGGGTCGGGTTGTCTTCACTGTTTTTT	CASMRVGLSSLFF
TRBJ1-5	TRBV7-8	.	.	TGTGCCAGCAGCTTGGGGGGTTTGCAGCCCCAGCATTTT	CASSLGGLQPQHF
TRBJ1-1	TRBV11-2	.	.	TGTGCCAGCAGCTTCGGACAGACTATGAACACTGAAGCTTTCTTT	CASSFGQTMNTEAFF
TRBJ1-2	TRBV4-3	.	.	TGCGCCAGCAGCCAAGATCTTCAGACCCCCGGAGGCTATGGCTACACCTTC	CASSQDLQTPGGYGYTF
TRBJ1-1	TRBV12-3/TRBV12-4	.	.	TGTGCCAGCAGTTTTGGGGACACTGAAGCTTTCTTT	CASSFGDTEAFF
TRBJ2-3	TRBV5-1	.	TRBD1	TGCGCCAGCAGCTTGATTGTAACAGGGGCTCCTACGACAGATACGCAGTATTTT	CASSLIVTGAPTTDTQYF
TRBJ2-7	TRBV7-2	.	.	TGTGCCAGCAGCTTAGACCGGGTATCCTACGAGCAGTACTTC	CASSLDRVSYEQYF
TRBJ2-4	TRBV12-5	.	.	TGTGCTAGTGTAGTTTCCGAAAACATTCAGTACTTC	CASVVSENIQYF
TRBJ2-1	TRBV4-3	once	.	TGCGCCAGCAGCCAGGACGGTGACTATTCCTACAATGAGCAGTTCTTC	CASSQDGDYSYNEQFF
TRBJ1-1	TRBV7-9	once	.	TGTGCCAGCACCTCAGCGGGGCCCGCTGAAGCTTTCTTT	CASTSAGPAEAFF
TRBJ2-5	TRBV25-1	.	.	TGTGCCAGCAGTGAACGGACGGGACTGGGACAAGAGACCCAGTACTTC	CASSERTGLGQETQYF
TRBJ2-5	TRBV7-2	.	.	TGTGCCAGCAGCTTAGGGTACCTTTATGGTGCCCAGTACTTC	CASSLGYLYGAQYF
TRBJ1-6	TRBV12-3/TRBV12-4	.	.	TGTGCCAGCAGTCCAAGTCTTTCACCCCTCCACTTT	CASSPSLSPLHF
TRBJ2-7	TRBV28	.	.	TGTGCCAGCAGTTTAGTTTCCCGAGGTCTTTCCTACGAGCAGTACTTC	CASSLVSRGLSYEQYF